This entry features one T cell receptor (beta chain) sequence. Its specificity is not known. One end of the junction is discordant with germline, which a read error may explain. The sample belongs to a study of blood T cells in healthy people across ages. Notes on the study in general: Relative to aged donors, long-lived donors carried more naive CD4+ cells and displayed higher diversity.

The extraction recovered at least 5 micrograms of total RNA per sample. A J-beta primer mix and a sample-barcoded 5' primer were used in a second PCR of about 6 to 12 cycles. Each TCR beta cDNA got a 12-nucleotide random molecular identifier. MiXCR was run by TCRdb on the 5' RACE reads, yielding one entry per CDR3 protein. Of hundreds of thousands of distinct CDR3 sequences in the sample, around 43% were seen once. CDR1 and CDR2 from the germline V gene are LNHNV and YYDKDF (reference sequence). The CDR3 runs to 17 residues. The chain uses TRBV15 and TRBJ2-2, with TRBD1 matching over 8 bases. Sequenced sample: blood. This clonotype was sampled from a man in his sixties in good health. CDR3 bases: TGTACCACCAGCAGAGAACGTCTACAGGGGGACACCGGGGAGCTGTTTTTT. Translating gives CTTSRERLQGDTGELFF.